This T cell receptor (beta chain) was obtained from a study of T cells in Graves' hyperthyroidism and ophthalmopathy. Amplified regions were TCR beta CDR3 sequences from RNA transcripts. When the TCR CDR3 underwent first-round RT-PCR, the HTBI primer set was used. One entry per CDR3 protein, called by TCRdb with MiXCR from the multiplex PCR reads. The sample holds about 600,000 distinct CDR3 sequences, around 15% seen once. As regards this clonotype: Its specificity is not known.

Findings of the study overall: Most expanded thyroid clonotypes above 0.001 also appeared in blood. Ophthalmopathy was separated from stable hyperthyroidism by a 13 V-J model.

On the basis of clinical symptoms, serum thyroxine and TRAb, thyroid ultrasound and orbital computed tomography, diagnoses were made. Germline values: CDR1 MNHNS, CDR2 SASEGT. V was trimmed by 5 bases and J by 4 bases, leaving 12 bases between them. This CDR3 has 13 residues. This sequence originates from a woman aged 40 to 50 with Graves' ophthalmopathy. The gene calls are TRBV6-1 and TRBJ2-7; a weak D match, TRBD1 (5 bases). What was sequenced was blood. The CDR3 reads CASSRQRSYEQYF. The CDR3, as DNA: TGTGCCAGCAGTCGACAGAGGTCTTACGAGCAGTACTTC.